The entry that follows covers one T cell receptor beta chain sequence. Trimming took 6 bases from V and 6 from J, leaving 14 bases between them. CDR1 and CDR2 from the germline V gene are DFQATT and SNEGSKA (reference sequence). There are 13 residues in the CDR3. This sample is part of a study of identical twins. Template switching supplied a universal primer site; unique molecular identifiers were carried on the cDNA. Each CDR3 protein gets one entry after TCRdb re-called the 5' RACE reads with MiXCR. Of nearly 900,000 distinct CDR3 sequences in the sample, roughly 12% are singletons; the top ten hold about 1.5%. These records were also assigned to another study, of yellow fever vaccine responses in identical twins.

This sequence joins TRBV20-1 and TRBJ2-2; D perhaps matches TRBD2 (7 bases). Sequenced: PBMCs. The TCR sequence derives from a woman between 18 and 29 years old in good health. The CDR3 DNA reads TGCAGTGCCCCCCGGGGGGCCCCCGGGGAGCTGTTTTTT. Residues: CSAPRGAPGELFF.